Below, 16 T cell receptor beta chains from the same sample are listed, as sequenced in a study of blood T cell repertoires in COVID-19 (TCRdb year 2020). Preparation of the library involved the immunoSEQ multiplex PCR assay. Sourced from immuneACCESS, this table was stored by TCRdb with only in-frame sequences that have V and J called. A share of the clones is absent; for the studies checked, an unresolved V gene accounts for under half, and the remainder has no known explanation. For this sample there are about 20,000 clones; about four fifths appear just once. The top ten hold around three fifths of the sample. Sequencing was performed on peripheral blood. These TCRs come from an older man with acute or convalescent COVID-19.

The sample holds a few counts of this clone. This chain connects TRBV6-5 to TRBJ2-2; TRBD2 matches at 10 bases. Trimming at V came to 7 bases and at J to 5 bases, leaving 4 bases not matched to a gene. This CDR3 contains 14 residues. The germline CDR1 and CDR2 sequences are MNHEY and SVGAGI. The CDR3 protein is CASKLAGRTGELFF. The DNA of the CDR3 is TGTGCCAGCAAACTAGCGGGGAGGACCGGGGAGCTGTTTTTT.

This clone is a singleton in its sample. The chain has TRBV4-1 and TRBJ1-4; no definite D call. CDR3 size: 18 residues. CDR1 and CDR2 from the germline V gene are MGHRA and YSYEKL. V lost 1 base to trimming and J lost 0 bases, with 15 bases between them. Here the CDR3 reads CASSQVFEEVATNEKLFF. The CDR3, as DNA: TGCGCCAGCAGCCAAGTTTTCGAGGAAGTTGCAACTAATGAAAAACTGTTTTTT.

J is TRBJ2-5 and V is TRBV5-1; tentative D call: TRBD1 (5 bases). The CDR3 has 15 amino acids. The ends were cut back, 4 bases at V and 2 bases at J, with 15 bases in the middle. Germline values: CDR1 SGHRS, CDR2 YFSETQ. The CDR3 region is CASSLYGRVQETQYF. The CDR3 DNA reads TGCGCCAGCAGCCTGTATGGCAGGGTACAAGAGACCCAGTACTTC.

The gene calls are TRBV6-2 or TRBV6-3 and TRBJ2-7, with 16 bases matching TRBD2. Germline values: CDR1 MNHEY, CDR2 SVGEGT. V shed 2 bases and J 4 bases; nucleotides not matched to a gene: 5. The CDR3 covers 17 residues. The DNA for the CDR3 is TGTGCCAGCAGTTACCGACCGGGACTAGCGGGAGGGTACGAGCAGTACTTC. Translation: CASSYRPGLAGGYEQYF.

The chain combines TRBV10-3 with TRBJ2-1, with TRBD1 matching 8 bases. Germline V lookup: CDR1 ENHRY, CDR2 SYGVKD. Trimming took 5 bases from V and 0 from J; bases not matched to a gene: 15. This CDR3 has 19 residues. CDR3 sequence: CAISPTGVSIKSSYNEQFF. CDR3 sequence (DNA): TGTGCCATCAGTCCGACAGGGGTTTCGATAAAAAGCTCCTACAATGAGCAGTTCTTC.

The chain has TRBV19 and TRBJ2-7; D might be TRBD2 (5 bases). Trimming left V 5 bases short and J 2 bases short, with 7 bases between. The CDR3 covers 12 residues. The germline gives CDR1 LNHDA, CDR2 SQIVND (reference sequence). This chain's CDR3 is CASSVGAYEQYF. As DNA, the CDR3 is TGTGCCAGTAGTGTCGGGGCCTACGAGCAGTACTTC.

This chain's CDR3 is CASSLRSGANNSPLHF. In nucleotides, the CDR3 is TGTGCCAGCAGTTTACGGTCAGGGGCCAATAATTCACCCCTCCACTTT. The chain has TRBV28 and TRBJ1-6; the D gene is possibly TRBD1 (6 bases). The CDR3 spans 16 residues. The ends were cut back, 2 bases at V and 5 bases at J, with 13 bases in the middle. CDR1 MDHEN and CDR2 SYDVKM come from the germline V gene.

The CDR3 region is CASSLHRGSNTEAFF. DNA for the CDR3: TGTGCCAGCAGCTTACACAGGGGATCGAACACTGAAGCTTTCTTT. The chain has TRBV11-2 and TRBJ1-1; 7 positions match TRBD1. Losses at the gene ends were 2 bases for V and 1 base for J; bases not matched to a gene: 4. Per germline, CDR1 SGHAT and CDR2 FQNNGV. This CDR3 region has 15 residues. The whole variable domain, remainder taken from reference TRBV11-2 and TRBJ1-1, is EAGVAQSPRYKIIEKRQSVAFWCNPISGHATLYWYQQILGQGPKLLIQFQNNGVVDDSQLPKDRFSAERLKGVDSTLKIQPAKLEDSAVYLCASSLHRGSNTEAFFGQGTRLTVV.

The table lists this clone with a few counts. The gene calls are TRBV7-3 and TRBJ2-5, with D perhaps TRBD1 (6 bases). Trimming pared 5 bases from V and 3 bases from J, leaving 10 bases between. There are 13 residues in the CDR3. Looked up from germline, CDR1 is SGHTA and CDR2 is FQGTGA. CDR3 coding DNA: TGTGCCAGCAGCGTTACAGGGAAAGAGACCCAGTACTTC. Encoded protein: CASSVTGKETQYF.

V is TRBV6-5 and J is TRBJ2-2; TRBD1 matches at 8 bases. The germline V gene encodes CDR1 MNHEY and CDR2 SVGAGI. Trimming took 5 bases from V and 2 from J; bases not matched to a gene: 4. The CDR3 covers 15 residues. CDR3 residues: CASSRTGINTGELFF. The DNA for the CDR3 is TGTGCCAGCAGTAGGACAGGGATCAACACCGGGGAGCTGTTTTTT.

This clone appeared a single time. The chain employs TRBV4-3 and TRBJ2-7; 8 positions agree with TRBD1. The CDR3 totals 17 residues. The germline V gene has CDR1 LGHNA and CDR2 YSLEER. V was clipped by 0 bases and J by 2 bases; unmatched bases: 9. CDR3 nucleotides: TGCGCCAGCAGCCAAGATCTTCCCCGGGACAGGACCTACGAGCAGTACTTC. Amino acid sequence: CASSQDLPRDRTYEQYF.

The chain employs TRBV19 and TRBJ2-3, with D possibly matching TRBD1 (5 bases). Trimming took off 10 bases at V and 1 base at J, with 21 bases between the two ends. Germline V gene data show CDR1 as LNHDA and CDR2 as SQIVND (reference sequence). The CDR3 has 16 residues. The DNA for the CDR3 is TGTGCCATATCCCACCCCCCTGACAGCCGCACAGATACGCAGTATTTT. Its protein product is CAISHPPDSRTDTQYF.

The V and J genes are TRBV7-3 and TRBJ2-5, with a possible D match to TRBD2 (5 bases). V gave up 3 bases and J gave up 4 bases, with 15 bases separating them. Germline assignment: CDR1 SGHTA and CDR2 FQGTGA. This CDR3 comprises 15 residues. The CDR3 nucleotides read TGTGCCAGCAGCTTGGGTGGAGCAGGAGGAGAGACCCAGTACTTC. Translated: CASSLGGAGGETQYF.

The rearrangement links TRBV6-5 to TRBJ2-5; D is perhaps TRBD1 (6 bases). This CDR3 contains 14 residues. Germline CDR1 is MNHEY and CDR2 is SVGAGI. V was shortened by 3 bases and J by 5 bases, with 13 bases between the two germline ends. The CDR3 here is CASSYFRGGETQYF. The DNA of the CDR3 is TGTGCCAGCAGTTATTTCAGGGGTGGGGAGACCCAGTACTTC.

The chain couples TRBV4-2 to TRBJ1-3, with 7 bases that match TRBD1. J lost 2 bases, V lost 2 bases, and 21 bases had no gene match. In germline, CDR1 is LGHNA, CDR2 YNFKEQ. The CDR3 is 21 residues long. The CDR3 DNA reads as TGTGCCAGCAGCCAAAGGAATCCGGGACAGTTTATTTCATACGCTGGAAACACCATATATTTT. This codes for CASSQRNPGQFISYAGNTIYF.

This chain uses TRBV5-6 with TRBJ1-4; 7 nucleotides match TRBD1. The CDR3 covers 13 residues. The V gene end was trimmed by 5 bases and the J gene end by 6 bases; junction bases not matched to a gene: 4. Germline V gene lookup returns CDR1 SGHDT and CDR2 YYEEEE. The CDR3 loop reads CASSIQGHEKLFF. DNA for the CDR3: TGTGCCAGCAGTATACAGGGGCATGAAAAACTGTTTTTT. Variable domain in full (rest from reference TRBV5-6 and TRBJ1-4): DAGVTQSPTHLIKTRGQQVTLRCSPKSGHDTVSWYQQALGQGPQFIFQYYEEEERQRGNFPDRFSGHQFPNYSSELNVNALLLGDSALYLCASSIQGHEKLFFGSGTQLSVL.